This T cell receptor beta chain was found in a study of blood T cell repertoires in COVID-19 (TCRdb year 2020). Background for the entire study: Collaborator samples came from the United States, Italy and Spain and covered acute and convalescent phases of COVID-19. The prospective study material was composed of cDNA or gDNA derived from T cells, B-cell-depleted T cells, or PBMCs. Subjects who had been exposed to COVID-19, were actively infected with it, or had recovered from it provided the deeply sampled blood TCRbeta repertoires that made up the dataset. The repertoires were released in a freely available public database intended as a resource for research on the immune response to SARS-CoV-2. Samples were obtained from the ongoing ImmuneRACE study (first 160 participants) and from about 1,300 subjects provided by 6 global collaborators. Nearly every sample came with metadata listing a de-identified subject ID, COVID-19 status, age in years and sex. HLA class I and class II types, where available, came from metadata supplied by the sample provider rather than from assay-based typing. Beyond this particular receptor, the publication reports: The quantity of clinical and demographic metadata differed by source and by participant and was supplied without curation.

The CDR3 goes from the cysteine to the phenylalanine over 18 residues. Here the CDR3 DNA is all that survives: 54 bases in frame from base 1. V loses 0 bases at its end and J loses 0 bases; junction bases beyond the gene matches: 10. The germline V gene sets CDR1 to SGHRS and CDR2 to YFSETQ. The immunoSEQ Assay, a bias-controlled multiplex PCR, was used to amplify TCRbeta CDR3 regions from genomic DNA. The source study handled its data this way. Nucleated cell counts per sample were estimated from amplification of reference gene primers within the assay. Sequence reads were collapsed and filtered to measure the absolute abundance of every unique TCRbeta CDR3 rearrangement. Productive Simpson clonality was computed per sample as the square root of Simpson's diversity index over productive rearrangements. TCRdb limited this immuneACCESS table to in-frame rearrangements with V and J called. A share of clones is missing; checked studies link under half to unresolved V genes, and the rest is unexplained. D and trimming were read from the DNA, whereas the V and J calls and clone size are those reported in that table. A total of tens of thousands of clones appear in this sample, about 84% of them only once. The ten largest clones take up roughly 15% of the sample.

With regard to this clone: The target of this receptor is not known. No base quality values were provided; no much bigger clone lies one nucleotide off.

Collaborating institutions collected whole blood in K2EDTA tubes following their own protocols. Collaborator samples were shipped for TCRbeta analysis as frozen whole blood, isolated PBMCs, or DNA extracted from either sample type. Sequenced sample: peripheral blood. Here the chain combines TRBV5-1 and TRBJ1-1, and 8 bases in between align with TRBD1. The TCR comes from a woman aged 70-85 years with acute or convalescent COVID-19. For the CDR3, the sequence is CASSLAMQGATMNTEAFF. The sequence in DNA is TGCGCCAGCAGCTTGGCGATGCAGGGGGCTACTATGAACACTGAAGCTTTCTTT. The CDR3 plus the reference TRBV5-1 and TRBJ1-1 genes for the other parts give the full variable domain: KAGVTQTPRYLIKTRGQQVTLSCSPISGHRSVSWYQQTPGQGLQFLFEYFSETQRNKGNFPGRFSGRQFSNSRSEMNVSTLELGDSALYLCASSLAMQGATMNTEAFFGQGTRLTVV.